The 22 T cell receptor beta chains listed next were all sequenced from one sample in a study of blood T cell repertoires in COVID-19. Here immunoSEQ multiplex PCR was the method, and the copy in TCRdb shows in-frame clones only, minus some. There are some 500,000 clones in the sample; roughly 90% occur only once, and over 1.5% lies in the top ten. The sequencing sample was made of PBMCs or T cells enriched from blood (not recorded which). All receptors derive from a woman aged 40 to 50 who had recovered from COVID-19.

V and J are TRBV6-5 and TRBJ2-7; D is perhaps TRBD1 (5 bases). V gave up 7 bases and J gave up 4 bases, with 17 bases separating them. The CDR3 is 14 residues long. Germline CDR1 and CDR2: MNHEY and SVGAGI. CDR3 sequence (DNA): TGTGCCAGCACCCTACAGGAGCGTGATTACGAGCAGTACTTC. This sequence encodes CASTLQERDYEQYF.

The chain couples TRBV6-2 or TRBV6-3 to TRBJ1-5; 8 bases map to TRBD1. V was pared by 2 bases and J by 4 bases, with 13 bases of the junction left unmatched. CDR3 length: 18 residues. CDR1 and CDR2 (germline): MNHEY, SVGEGT. The CDR3 protein is CASSYASRGRGRNQPQHF. For the CDR3, the DNA is TGTGCCAGCAGTTACGCGTCCCGGGGCAGGGGGCGGAATCAGCCCCAGCATTTT.

This chain uses TRBV27 with TRBJ2-1; 10 bases line up with TRBD2. This CDR3 has 15 residues. Germline CDR1 reads MNHEY; CDR2 reads SMNVEV (reference sequence). The junction had 3 bases not matched to a gene; V was cut back by 5 bases and J by 2 bases. CDR3 nucleotides: TGTGCCAGCAGTAAACTAGCGGGACCCTACAATGAGCAGTTCTTC. This sequence encodes CASSKLAGPYNEQFF.

This chain connects TRBV6-5 to TRBJ1-2; 7 bases are shared with TRBD1. Germline CDR1 and CDR2: MNHEY and SVGAGI. This CDR3 has 14 amino acids. V was pared by 7 bases and J by 4 bases, with 9 bases of the junction left unmatched. As DNA, the CDR3 is TGTGCCAGCACCCGGGACAGTTCTAGCTATGGCTACACCTTC. This sequence encodes CASTRDSSSYGYTF.

The chain recombines TRBV11-3 with TRBJ1-1; D ambiguous. V lost 1 base to trimming and J lost 7 bases, with 7 bases between them. The CDR3 extends over 12 amino acids. CDR1 and CDR2 (germline): SGHNT, YENEEA. The CDR3 sequence is CASSLVISEAFF. For the CDR3, the DNA is TGTGCCAGCAGCTTAGTGATCAGTGAAGCTTTCTTT.

The chain employs TRBV4-3 and TRBJ2-7; 10 bases agree with TRBD1. Germline V gives CDR1 LGHNA, CDR2 YSLEER. The CDR3 totals 15 residues. The V segment lost 1 base and the J segment 5 bases; nucleotides outside the gene matches: 5. The CDR3 loop is CASSQATGGLNEQYF. For the CDR3, the DNA is TGCGCCAGCAGCCAAGCGACAGGGGGCCTCAACGAGCAGTACTTC.

The chain combines TRBV5-5 with TRBJ2-1; 8 bases fit TRBD1. The CDR3 spans 15 residues. V shed 4 bases and J 2 bases; nucleotides not matched to a gene: 5. The germline gives CDR1 SGHKS, CDR2 YYEKEE (reference sequence). The CDR3 loop reads CASSIGQGPYNEQFF. DNA for the CDR3: TGTGCCAGCAGCATAGGACAGGGCCCCTACAATGAGCAGTTCTTC.

This chain connects TRBV11-2 to TRBJ1-6, with D unclear. The length of the CDR3 is 13 residues. CDR1 and CDR2 from the germline V gene are SGHAT and FQNNGV. The ends were cut back, 0 bases at V and 10 bases at J, with 7 bases in the middle. The CDR3 spells CASSLERVSPLHF. CDR3 bases: TGTGCCAGCAGCTTAGAGAGGGTCTCACCCCTCCACTTT.

This chain uses TRBV14 with TRBJ1-2; D unclear. The CDR3 sequence is 15 residues long. Trimming pared 0 bases from V and 1 base from J, leaving 9 bases between. CDR1 is SGHDN, CDR2 FVKESK, per germline. The chain's CDR3 is CASSQDARYNYGYTF. In nucleotides, the CDR3 is TGTGCCAGCAGCCAAGATGCGCGGTATAACTATGGCTACACCTTC.

The chain joins TRBV9 to TRBJ1-1; D not resolved. The CDR3 contains 15 residues. Germline CDR1 reads SGDLS; CDR2 reads YYNGEE. Trimming pared 0 bases from V and 0 bases from J, leaving 9 bases between. The CDR3, as DNA: TGTGCCAGCAGCGTAGGGTCTCTAATGAACACTGAAGCTTTCTTT. Translating it yields CASSVGSLMNTEAFF.

The chain recombines TRBV6-1 with TRBJ2-5; unclear D gene. CDR1 is MNHNS and CDR2 is SASEGT in the germline V gene. The CDR3 covers 14 residues. The V gene lost 1 base and the J gene lost 7 bases, with 13 bases spanning the gap. Written as DNA, the CDR3 is TGTGCCAGCAGTGAAGGAGGCACCCTCAGGACCCAGTACTTC. It is translated as CASSEGGTLRTQYF.

This clone appeared a single time. The chain is built from TRBV2 and TRBJ2-3, with TRBD2 matching over 7 bases. The germline V gene encodes CDR1 SNHLY and CDR2 FYNNEI. The length of the CDR3 is 11 residues. Trimming at V came to 9 bases and at J to 4 bases, leaving 1 base not matched to a gene. CDR3 residues: CASTSADTQYF. CDR3 DNA sequence: TGTGCCAGTACTAGCGCAGATACGCAGTATTTT.

The J gene is TRBJ1-2, the V gene TRBV4-3; perhaps TRBD1 as D (6 bases). V was cut by 4 bases and J by 1 base, with 13 bases left in between. This CDR3 spans 15 amino acids. Germline assignment: CDR1 LGHNA and CDR2 YSLEER. CDR3 in amino acids: CASSPGPRGNYGYTF. The CDR3 DNA is TGCGCCAGCAGCCCCGGACCCAGGGGTAACTATGGCTACACCTTC.

The chain recombines TRBV7-2 with TRBJ2-1; D perhaps matches TRBD2 (5 bases). Germline V lookup: CDR1 SGHTA, CDR2 FQGNSA. Trimming took off 5 bases at V and 2 bases at J, with 10 bases between the two ends. The CDR3 length is 14 residues. The CDR3 DNA follows: TGTGCCAGCAGCCCCTTCGGGACCTACAATGAGCAGTTCTTC. Translation: CASSPFGTYNEQFF.

The chain links TRBV18 to TRBJ1-2; 10 nucleotides align to TRBD1. V was clipped by 9 bases and J by 4 bases; unmatched bases: 11. This CDR3 spans 15 amino acids. Germline V gene lookup returns CDR1 KGHSH and CDR2 LQKENI. The CDR3 loop is CASQGTGAQSYGYTF. The CDR3 DNA reads as TGTGCCAGTCAAGGGACAGGGGCTCAAAGCTATGGCTACACCTTC.

In this sample, this clone turned up once. The chain recombines TRBV9 with TRBJ2-7; a possible D gene is TRBD1 (6 bases). This CDR3 is built from 14 residues. CDR1 is SGDLS, CDR2 YYNGEE, per germline. V lost 4 bases to trimming and J lost 2 bases, with 13 bases between them. In nucleotides, the CDR3 is TGTGCCAGCAGCCCCCGGACAGAAACCTACGAGCAGTACTTC. As protein: CASSPRTETYEQYF.

The chain links TRBV11-3 to TRBJ2-1; D is undetermined. Trimming pared 7 bases from V and 7 bases from J, leaving 14 bases between. This CDR3 contains 13 residues. Germline lookup yields CDR1 SGHNT and CDR2 YENEEA. Here the CDR3 reads CASTLPGLNEQFF. The CDR3 DNA is TGTGCCAGCACCCTCCCAGGTTTGAATGAGCAGTTCTTC.

The CDR3 DNA reads as TGTGCCAGTAGCCCGGGACACGATACCGGGGAGCAGTTCTTC. It is translated as CASSPGHDTGEQFF. V usage is TRBV19 and J usage is TRBJ2-1, with D possibly being TRBD1 (6 bases). The germline V and J ends were trimmed by 6 bases and 10 bases, with 19 bases remaining between them. This CDR3 region has 14 residues. In germline, CDR1 is LNHDA, CDR2 SQIVND (reference sequence). Combining the CDR3 with reference TRBV19 and TRBJ2-1 gives the whole variable domain DGGITQSPKYLFRKEGQNVTLSCEQNLNHDAMYWYRQDPGQGLRLIYYSQIVNDFQKGDIAEGYSVSREKKESFPLTVTSAQKNPTAFYLCASSPGHDTGEQFFGPGTRLTVL.

The chain has TRBV6-1 and TRBJ2-1, with a weak D call TRBD1 (6 bases). This CDR3 spans 15 amino acids. Germline CDR1 reads MNHNS; CDR2 reads SASEGT. Trimming took 3 bases from V and 2 from J, leaving 11 bases between them. The DNA for the CDR3 is TGTGCCAGCAGTGACCGGGACACCCCCTACAATGAGCAGTTCTTC. This gives the protein CASSDRDTPYNEQFF.

This clone has just a few counts. The chain carries TRBV6-4 and TRBJ2-6, with D maybe TRBD2 (6 bases). This CDR3 contains 16 residues. V lost 0 bases and J lost 0, with 6 bases in between. CDR1 and CDR2 (germline): MRHNA, SNTAGT. CDR3: CASSDSSGSGANVLTF. CDR3 bases: TGTGCCAGCAGTGACTCTAGCGGCTCTGGGGCCAACGTCCTGACTTTC.

For this clone: In the same sample, other DNA sequences code for this CDR3. The rearrangement joins TRBV2 to TRBJ2-1; the D gene is possibly TRBD2 (5 bases). The CDR3 extends over 15 amino acids. V dropped 2 bases and J dropped 4 bases, with 12 bases sitting between them. CDR1 SNHLY and CDR2 FYNNEI come from the germline V gene. CDR3 DNA sequence: TGTGCCAGCAGTGAAAAACTAGTTTCGTACAATGAGCAGTTCTTC. Protein product: CASSEKLVSYNEQFF.

This clone appeared a single time. The chain carries TRBV5-6 and TRBJ2-1, with 11 bases that match TRBD1. V lost 0 bases, J lost 7 bases, and 3 bases stayed unmatched. This CDR3 is 15 amino acids long. CDR1 and CDR2 (germline): SGHDT, YYEEEE. CDR3 residues: CASSLGDRGRNEQFF. The CDR3 DNA reads TGTGCCAGCAGCTTGGGGGACAGGGGGAGAAATGAGCAGTTCTTC.